This T cell receptor (beta chain) came from a study of T cells in Graves' hyperthyroidism and ophthalmopathy. Patients were excluded for uncontrolled infection, other autoimmune disease, pregnancy or lactation. Amplification of TCR beta CDR3 regions was performed using RNA transcripts as template. TCR CDR3 underwent first-round RT-PCR with the HTBI primer set. TCRdb redid the calling of the multiplex PCR reads with MiXCR, one entry per CDR3 protein. Of hundreds of thousands of distinct CDR3 sequences in the sample, roughly 40% were seen once. Trimming shortened V by 3 bases and J by 0 bases, and 9 bases separated the two germline ends. This CDR3 is built from 14 residues. The germline CDR1 and CDR2 sequences are LNHDA and SQIVND (reference sequence).

This clonotype was sampled from a man aged 18 to 30 with Graves' hyperthyroidism. Sequencing was carried out using blood. The rearrangement joins TRBV19 to TRBJ2-7; D gene unclear. The CDR3 bases are TGTGCCAGTAGTATGGCGGAAAGCTCCTACGAGCAGTACTTC. It specifies CASSMAESSYEQYF.